A single sample is the source of the 4 T cell receptor beta chains below, sequenced in a study of blood T cells in healthy people across ages. PCR was performed a second time for 7 to 11 cycles using a sample-barcoded 5' primer and a J-beta primer mix. TCRdb itself ran the 5' RACE reads through MiXCR, one entry per CDR3 protein. This repertoire shows 540,000 or so distinct CDR3 sequences, around 48% found once; its top ten account for around 25%. Sequenced sample: blood. The receptors were sampled from a man aged 80 or over in good health.

The chain combines TRBV28 with TRBJ2-4; the D gene is possibly TRBD1 (5 bases). The germline V gene has CDR1 MDHEN and CDR2 SYDVKM. V dropped 5 bases and J dropped 13 bases, with 24 bases sitting between them. The CDR3 runs to 15 residues. This chain's CDR3 is CASSLLTVLSYGQYF. The CDR3 bases are TGTGCCAGCAGTCTTCTGACAGTACTCTCCTACGGGCAGTACTTC.

This chain joins TRBV20-1 and TRBJ1-2, with 8 bases matching TRBD1. J lost 2 bases, V lost 4 bases, and 3 bases had no gene match. Germline CDR1 is DFQATT and CDR2 is SNEGSKA (reference sequence). The CDR3 runs to 13 residues. The CDR3, as DNA: TGCAGTGCTACCAGGACAGGGAACTATGGCTACACCTTC. Translation gives CSATRTGNYGYTF.

The V gene is TRBV29-1, the J gene TRBJ2-5; D may be TRBD1 or TRBD2 (6 bases each). This CDR3 has 12 amino acids. Germline V gene data show CDR1 as SQVTM and CDR2 as ANQGSEA. V gave up 4 bases and J gave up 3 bases, with 9 bases separating them. CDR3 loop: CSVGGAEETQYF. CDR3 nucleotides: TGCAGCGTTGGGGGGGCGGAAGAGACCCAGTACTTC.

The CDR3 region is CSVTSGNQNEQFF. CDR3 DNA sequence: TGCAGCGTTACCTCAGGGAATCAGAATGAGCAGTTCTTC. The chain carries TRBV29-1 and TRBJ2-1, with a weak D call TRBD1 (5 bases). Germline CDR1 is SQVTM and CDR2 is ANQGSEA. The CDR3 totals 13 residues. Trimming took 5 bases from V and 7 from J, leaving 15 bases between them.